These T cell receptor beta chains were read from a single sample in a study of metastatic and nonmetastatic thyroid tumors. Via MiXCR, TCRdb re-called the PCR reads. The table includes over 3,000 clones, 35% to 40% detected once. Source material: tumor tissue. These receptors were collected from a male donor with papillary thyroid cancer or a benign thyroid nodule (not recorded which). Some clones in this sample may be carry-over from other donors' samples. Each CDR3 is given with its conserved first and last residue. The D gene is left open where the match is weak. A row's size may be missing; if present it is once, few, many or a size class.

TGTGCCAGCAAACTGAGCGGGACTAGCGGGAGGAGTGAGCAGTTCTTC	CASKLSGTSGRSEQFF	few	TRBD2	TRBV27	TRBJ2-1
TGTGCCTGGAGTACCAGTCAAGAGACCCAGTACTTC	CAWSTSQETQYF	.	.	TRBV30	TRBJ2-5
TGTGCCAGCAGCCCAGGGACAGCCACAGATACGCAGTATTTT	CASSPGTATDTQYF	.	TRBD1	TRBV7-2	TRBJ2-3
TGTGCCAGCAGTGGGGGGGGGACCCAGTACTTC	CASSGGGTQYF	.	TRBD2	TRBV12-3/TRBV12-4	TRBJ2-5
TGCGCCAGCAGCTTTTCGCCCGGGGGGACCCAATCCTACGAGCAGTACTTC	CASSFSPGGTQSYEQYF	.	TRBD2	TRBV5-1	TRBJ2-7
TGTGCCAGCAAAGAGACTAGCGGTAGCTCCTACAATGAGCAGTTCTTC	CASKETSGSSYNEQFF	.	TRBD2	TRBV6-1	TRBJ2-1
TGTGCCAGCAGTGAAGTTGGAGGGATCGGGGAGCTGTTTTTT	CASSEVGGIGELFF	.	.	TRBV2	TRBJ2-2
TGTGCCAGCAGCTTTGAGGGACAGGGGGACTATGGCTACACCTTC	CASSFEGQGDYGYTF	.	TRBD1	TRBV9	TRBJ1-2
TGTGCCAGCAGCTTAGGAGACCGGGACTACGGGGATGAGCAGTTCTTC	CASSLGDRDYGDEQFF	large	TRBD2	TRBV7-9	TRBJ2-1
TGTGCCAGCAGTGGACAGAACACTGAAGCTTTCTTT	CASSGQNTEAFF	few	.	TRBV6-1	TRBJ1-1
TGTGCCACCAGTGATCAAACTAACCCCTACAATGAGCAGTTCTTC	CATSDQTNPYNEQFF	few	.	TRBV24-1	TRBJ2-1
TGTGCCAGTATGACGGGGAGGGATGAAAAACTGTTTTTT	CASMTGRDEKLFF	few	.	TRBV19	TRBJ1-4
TGTGCCAGCAGCCGACTAGCGGGGGGAGCGAACACCGGGGAGCTGTTTTTT	CASSRLAGGANTGELFF	.	TRBD2	TRBV11-2	TRBJ2-2
TGCAGTGCTATAGGGACAGGGCTTAAGTATGGCTACACCTTC	CSAIGTGLKYGYTF	.	TRBD1	TRBV20-1	TRBJ1-2
TGTGCCAGCAGCCCAAGCTCTGGGGCCAACGTCCTGACTTTC	CASSPSSGANVLTF	.	.	TRBV6-1	TRBJ2-6
TGTGCCAGCAGCCGAGCGTTCTCTAGTGGCTACACCTTC	CASSRAFSSGYTF	.	.	TRBV7-9	TRBJ1-2
TGTGCCAGCAGCTTAAGAGGGGCGGATAATTCACCCCTCCACTTT	CASSLRGADNSPLHF	.	.	TRBV7-9	TRBJ1-6
TGTGCCAGCAGGTATGGTGGCGGTGGCAATCAGCCCCAGCATTTT	CASRYGGGGNQPQHF	.	.	TRBV27	TRBJ1-5
TGCGCCAGCAGTGAGTCGGGAGCGGGAGGGGCAGAGACCCAGTACTTC	CASSESGAGGAETQYF	few	TRBD2	TRBV10-1	TRBJ2-5
TGTGCCAGCAGTTTCGGACAGGGGCTCGGTGAGCAGTTCTTC	CASSFGQGLGEQFF	.	TRBD1	TRBV6-2/TRBV6-3	TRBJ2-1
TGTGCCTGGGACCGGACTAGCTGGTACAATGAGCAGTTCTTC	CAWDRTSWYNEQFF	.	TRBD2	TRBV30	TRBJ2-1
TGTGCCATCAGTGAAGGGGGGGCCGTTGTAGATACGCAGTATTTT	CAISEGGAVVDTQYF	few	.	TRBV10-3	TRBJ2-3
TGCGCCAGCAGCTTGCCGGGGACAGGGGCGAGATACGAGCAGTACTTC	CASSLPGTGARYEQYF	.	TRBD1	TRBV5-1	TRBJ2-7
TGTGCCAGCAGCTCTACTAGCGGGACAAGCACAGATACGCAGTATTTT	CASSSTSGTSTDTQYF	hyperexpanded	TRBD2	TRBV9	TRBJ2-3
TGTGCCAGCAGTCTAGCGGGGGCTACGTACGAGCAGTACTTC	CASSLAGATYEQYF	many	TRBD2	TRBV2	TRBJ2-7
TGCGCCAGCAGCTTGGATTCAACGTCAAGAAATGAGCAGTTCTTC	CASSLDSTSRNEQFF	.	.	TRBV5-1	TRBJ2-1
TGTGCCAGCAGGCACTCTGTTGCGGGAGCCGGGGTCGAGCAGTACTTC	CASRHSVAGAGVEQYF	.	TRBD2	TRBV27	TRBJ2-7
TGCGCCAGCACCCAACTAGCGGTAGGCTACGAGCAGTACTTC	CASTQLAVGYEQYF	few	TRBD2	TRBV10-1	TRBJ2-7
TGTGCCAGCAGCTTAGACCCCCGCGCGGAGGGGATGTTCTTC	CASSLDPRAEGMFF	.	.	TRBV11-2	TRBJ2-1
TGTGCCAGCAGTTTAGCGGCCGGGCACAATGAGCAGTTCTTC	CASSLAAGHNEQFF	few	.	TRBV2	TRBJ2-1
TGTGCCAGCAGCCAGGGGACAGGGCTGGGGAATAGCAATCAGCCCCAGCATTTT	CASSQGTGLGNSNQPQHF	.	TRBD1	TRBV4-2	TRBJ1-5
TGTGCCAGCAGAGCAGGAATCAACACTGAAGCTTTCTTT	CASRAGINTEAFF	.	.	TRBV28	TRBJ1-1
TGTGCCAGTAGTATATCGGCGGCCTTCGAAGCGGGAGGGCCCGGGGAGCTGTTTTTT	CASSISAAFEAGGPGELFF	.	TRBD2	TRBV19	TRBJ2-2
TGTGCCAGCAGTTACTCGGGGTCAAGTCCGGGTCAGAGGAGCAATCAGCCCCAGCATTTT	CASSYSGSSPGQRSNQPQHF	.	.	TRBV6-2/TRBV6-3	TRBJ1-5
TGTGCCAGCAGTGCTTTAGCGGGAGGGGCAGATACGCAGTATTTT	CASSALAGGADTQYF	.	TRBD2	TRBV6-1	TRBJ2-3
TGCAGTGCCGAAACCCGGGGGAGAGGCTACACCTTC	CSAETRGRGYTF	.	.	TRBV20-1	TRBJ1-2
TGTGCCAGCCCCGGGACCCCTATGAATCAGCCCCAGCATTTT	CASPGTPMNQPQHF	few	.	TRBV6-1	TRBJ1-5
TGTGCCAGCAGTGACAACTCTGGGGCCAACGTCCTGACTTTC	CASSDNSGANVLTF	few	.	TRBV6-4	TRBJ2-6
TGTGCCAGCAGCTTAACGGGAGGGATTACAGATACGCAGTATTTT	CASSLTGGITDTQYF	.	TRBD2	TRBV7-2	TRBJ2-3
TGCAGTGCTAGAGGCGGGCGAGACTACGAGCAGTACTTC	CSARGGRDYEQYF	.	.	TRBV20-1	TRBJ2-7
TGTGCCAGCAGTTCACCGGGACAGGGAAACACCATATATTTT	CASSSPGQGNTIYF	.	TRBD1	TRBV6-5	TRBJ1-3
TGTGCCAGCAGTTTTGGTTCAGGGGGGAACACTGAAGCTTTCTTT	CASSFGSGGNTEAFF	few	TRBD1	TRBV28	TRBJ1-1
TGTGCCAGCAATAGGGCCACCAGCAATCAGCCCCAGCATTTT	CASNRATSNQPQHF	.	.	TRBV6-1	TRBJ1-5
TGTGCCAGCAGCCCGGACAGGGGGGGAGGCTACACCTTC	CASSPDRGGGYTF	.	TRBD1	TRBV7-8	TRBJ1-2
TGTGCCAGCAGTTACTCGGCTAGCGGGAGGGAGTCCTACAATGAGCAGTTCTTC	CASSYSASGRESYNEQFF	.	TRBD2	TRBV6-2/TRBV6-3	TRBJ2-1
TGTGCTAGTGGTTTCCACAACCCCTACGAGCAGTACTTC	CASGFHNPYEQYF	.	.	TRBV12-5	TRBJ2-7
TGTGCCTGGAGTGAGTCGGGGCTGGAAAACACTGAAGCTTTCTTT	CAWSESGLENTEAFF	.	.	TRBV30	TRBJ1-1